This record looks at one T cell receptor beta chain sequence and its context. What it binds is not known. The data belong to a study of beta chain features in type 1 diabetes. In the study overall: Healthy donors, compared against patients, showed similar age, gender and cell yields.

Investigators reverse transcribed all isolated RNA, so they sequenced expressed TCRB transcripts. Here immunoSEQ multiplex PCR was the method, and the copy in TCRdb shows in-frame clones only, minus some. This table holds fewer than 400,000 clones, roughly 8% found once. Study results and caveats: In comparison with healthy donors, patients had naive, central memory and Treg TCRB repertoires that appeared more similar. For type 1 diabetes patients, VDJ junctions showed fewer insertions and more deletions.

J gave up 5 bases and V 3 bases, and 6 bases lay outside the gene matches. Per the germline V gene, CDR1 is SGHNT and CDR2 is YYREEE (reference sequence). The CDR3 spans 14 residues. Purity exceeding 98% was reached by all sorted populations. This chain uses TRBV5-4 with TRBJ2-5; 8 positions match TRBD1. The source is a woman under 30 in good health. The source material was central memory CD4+ T cells from blood. The CDR3 DNA reads TGTGCCAGCAGCTCGCAGGGGGCTCGGGAGACCCAGTACTTC. Translated, it gives CASSSQGARETQYF.